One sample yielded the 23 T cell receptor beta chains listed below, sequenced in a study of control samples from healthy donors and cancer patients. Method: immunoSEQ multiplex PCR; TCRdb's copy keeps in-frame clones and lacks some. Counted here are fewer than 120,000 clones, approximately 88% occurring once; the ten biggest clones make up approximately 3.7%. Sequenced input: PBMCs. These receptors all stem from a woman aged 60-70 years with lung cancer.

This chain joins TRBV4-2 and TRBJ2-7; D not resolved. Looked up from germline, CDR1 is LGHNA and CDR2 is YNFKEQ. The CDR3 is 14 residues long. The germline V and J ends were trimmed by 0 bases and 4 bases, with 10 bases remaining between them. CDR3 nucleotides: TGTGCCAGCAGCCAAGATCAAACCCTATACGAGCAGTACTTC. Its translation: CASSQDQTLYEQYF.

For the CDR3, the DNA is TGTGCTAGTGGTTTGGTACTGGCGACTGAAGCTTTCTTT. Its protein is CASGLVLATEAFF. V is TRBV12-5 and J is TRBJ1-1; D gene ambiguous. CDR1 and CDR2 from the germline V gene are LGHNT and FRNRAP. The CDR3 spans 13 residues. Trimming pared 0 bases from V and 5 bases from J, leaving 7 bases between. Full variable domain (missing parts from reference TRBV12-5 and TRBJ1-1): DARVTQTPRHKVTEMGQEVTMRCQPILGHNTVFWYRQTMMQGLELLAYFRNRAPLDDSGMPKDRFSAEMPDATLATLKIQPSEPRDSAVYFCASGLVLATEAFFGQGTRLTVV.

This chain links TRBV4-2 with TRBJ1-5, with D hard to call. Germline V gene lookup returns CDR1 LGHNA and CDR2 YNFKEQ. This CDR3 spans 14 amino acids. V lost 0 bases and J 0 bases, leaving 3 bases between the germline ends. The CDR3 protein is CASSQDYSNQPQHF. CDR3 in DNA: TGTGCCAGCAGCCAAGATTATAGCAATCAGCCCCAGCATTTT.

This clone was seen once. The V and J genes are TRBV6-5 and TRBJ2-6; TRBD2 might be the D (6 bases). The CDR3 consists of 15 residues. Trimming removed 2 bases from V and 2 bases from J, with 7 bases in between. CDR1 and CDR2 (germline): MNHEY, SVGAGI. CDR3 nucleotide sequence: TGTGCCAGCAGTTACCGGAGGGCTGGGGCCAACGTCCTGACTTTC. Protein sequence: CASSYRRAGANVLTF.

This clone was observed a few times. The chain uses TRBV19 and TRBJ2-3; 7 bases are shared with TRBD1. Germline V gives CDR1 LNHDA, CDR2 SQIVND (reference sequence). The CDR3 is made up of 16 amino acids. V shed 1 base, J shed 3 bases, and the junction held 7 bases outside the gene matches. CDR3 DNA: TGTGCCAGTAGTATAGCGAGGGGACAGTTGACAGATACGCAGTATTTT. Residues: CASSIARGQLTDTQYF.

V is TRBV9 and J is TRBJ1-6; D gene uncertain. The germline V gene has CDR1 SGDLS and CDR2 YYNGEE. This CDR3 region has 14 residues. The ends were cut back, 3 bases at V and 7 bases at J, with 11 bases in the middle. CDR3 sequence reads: CASSAPDHNSPLHF. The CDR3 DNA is TGTGCCAGCAGCGCACCGGATCACAATTCACCCCTCCACTTT.

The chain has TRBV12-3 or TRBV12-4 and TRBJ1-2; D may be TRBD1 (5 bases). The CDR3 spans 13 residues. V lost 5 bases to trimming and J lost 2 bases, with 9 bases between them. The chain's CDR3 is CASSSRGNYGYTF. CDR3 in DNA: TGTGCCAGCAGTAGCCGGGGCAACTATGGCTACACCTTC.

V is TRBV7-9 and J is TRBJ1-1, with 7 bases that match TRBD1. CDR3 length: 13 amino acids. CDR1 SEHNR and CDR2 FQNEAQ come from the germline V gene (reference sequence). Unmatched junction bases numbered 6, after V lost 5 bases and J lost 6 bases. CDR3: CASSLTGEAEAFF. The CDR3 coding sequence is TGTGCCAGCAGCCTCACAGGGGAGGCTGAAGCTTTCTTT.

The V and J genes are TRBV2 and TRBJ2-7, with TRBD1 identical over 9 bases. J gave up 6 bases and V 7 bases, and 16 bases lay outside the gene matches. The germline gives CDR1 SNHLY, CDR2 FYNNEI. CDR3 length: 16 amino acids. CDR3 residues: CASKDRGLRSNTEQYF. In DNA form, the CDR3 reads TGTGCCAGCAAGGACAGGGGTCTCCGGAGTAATACCGAGCAGTACTTC. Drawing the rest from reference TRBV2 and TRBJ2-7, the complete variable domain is EPEVTQTPSHQVTQMGQEVILRCVPISNHLYFYWYRQILGQKVEFLVSFYNNEISEKSEIFDDQFSVERPDGSNFTLKIRSTKLEDSAMYFCASKDRGLRSNTEQYFGPGTRLTVT.

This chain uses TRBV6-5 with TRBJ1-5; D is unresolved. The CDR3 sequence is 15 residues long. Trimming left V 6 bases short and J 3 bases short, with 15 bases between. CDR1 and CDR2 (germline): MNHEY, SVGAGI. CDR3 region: CASSRGLRDNQPQHF. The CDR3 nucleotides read TGTGCCAGCAGCCGAGGTTTGCGGGACAATCAGCCCCAGCATTTT.

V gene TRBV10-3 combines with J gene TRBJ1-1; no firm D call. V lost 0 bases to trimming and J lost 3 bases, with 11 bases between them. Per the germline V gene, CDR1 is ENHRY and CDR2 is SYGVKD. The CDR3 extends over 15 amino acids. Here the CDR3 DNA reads TGTGCCATCAGTGAGTCCCCAGTTCTGGACACTGAAGCTTTCTTT. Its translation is CAISESPVLDTEAFF.

In nucleotides, the CDR3 is TGTGCCAGCAGGCTGACAGGGGGCCATCAGCCCCAGCATTTT. This encodes CASRLTGGHQPQHF. The genes are TRBV6-6 and TRBJ1-5; TRBD1 aligns across 10 bases. The germline V gene encodes CDR1 MNHNY and CDR2 SVGAGI (reference sequence). This CDR3 region has 14 residues. V trimming: 6 bases; J trimming: 5 bases; junction bases outside the gene matches: 4.

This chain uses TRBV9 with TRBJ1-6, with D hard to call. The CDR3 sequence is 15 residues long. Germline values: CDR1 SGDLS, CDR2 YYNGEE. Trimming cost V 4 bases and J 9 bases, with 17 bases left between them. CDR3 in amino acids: CASSPKVGVGSPLHF. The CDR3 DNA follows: TGTGCCAGCAGCCCAAAGGTCGGGGTAGGTTCACCCCTCCACTTT.

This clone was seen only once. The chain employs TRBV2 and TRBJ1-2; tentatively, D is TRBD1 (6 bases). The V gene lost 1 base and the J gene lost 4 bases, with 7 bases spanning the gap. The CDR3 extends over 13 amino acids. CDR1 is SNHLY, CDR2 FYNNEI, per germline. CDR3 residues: CASSEGTVYGYTF. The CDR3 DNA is TGTGCCAGCAGTGAAGGGACAGTCTATGGCTACACCTTC.

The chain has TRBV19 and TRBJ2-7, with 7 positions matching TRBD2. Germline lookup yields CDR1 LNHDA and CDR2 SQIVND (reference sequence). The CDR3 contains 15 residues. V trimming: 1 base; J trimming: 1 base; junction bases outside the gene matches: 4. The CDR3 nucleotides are TGTGCCAGTAGTATAGGGGAGGGTATATCCTACGAGCAGTACTTC. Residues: CASSIGEGISYEQYF.

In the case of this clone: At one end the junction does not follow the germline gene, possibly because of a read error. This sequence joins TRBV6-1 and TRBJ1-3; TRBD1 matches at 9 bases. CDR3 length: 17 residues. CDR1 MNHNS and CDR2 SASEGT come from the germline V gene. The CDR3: CASSQASRTGARNTIYF. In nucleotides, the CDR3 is TGTGCCAGCAGTCAAGCGTCCCGGACAGGGGCCCGAAACACCATATATTTT.

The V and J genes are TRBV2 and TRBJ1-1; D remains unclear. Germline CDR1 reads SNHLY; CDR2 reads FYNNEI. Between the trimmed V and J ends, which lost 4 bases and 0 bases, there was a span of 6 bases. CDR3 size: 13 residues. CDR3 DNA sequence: TGTGCCAGCAGTGTAAGGCTGAACACTGAAGCTTTCTTT. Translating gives CASSVRLNTEAFF.

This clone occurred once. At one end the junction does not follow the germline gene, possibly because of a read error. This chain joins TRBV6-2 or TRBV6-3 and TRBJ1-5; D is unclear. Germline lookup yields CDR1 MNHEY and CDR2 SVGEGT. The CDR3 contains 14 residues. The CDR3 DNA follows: TGTGCCAGCAGTTACTCGATCCTGGGAAGCCTTCTCAATTTT. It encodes CASSYSILGSLLNF.

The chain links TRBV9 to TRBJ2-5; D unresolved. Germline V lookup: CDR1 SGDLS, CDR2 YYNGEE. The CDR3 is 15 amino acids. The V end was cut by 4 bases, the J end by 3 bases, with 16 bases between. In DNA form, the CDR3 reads TGTGCCAGCAGCAGGCTAGGTGAATTCGAAGAGACCCAGTACTTC. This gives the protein CASSRLGEFEETQYF.

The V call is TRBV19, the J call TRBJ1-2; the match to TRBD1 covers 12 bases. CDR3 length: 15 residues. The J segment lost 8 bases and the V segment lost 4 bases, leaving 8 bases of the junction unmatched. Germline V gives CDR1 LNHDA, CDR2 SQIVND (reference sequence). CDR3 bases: TGTGCCAGTAGTAGCACCGGGACAGGGGGCTGGGGCTACACCTTC. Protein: CASSSTGTGGWGYTF.

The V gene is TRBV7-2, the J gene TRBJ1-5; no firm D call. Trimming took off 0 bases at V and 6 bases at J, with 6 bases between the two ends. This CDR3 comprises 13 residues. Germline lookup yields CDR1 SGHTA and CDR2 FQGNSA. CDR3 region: CASSLAVPQPQHF. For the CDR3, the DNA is TGTGCCAGCAGCTTAGCGGTCCCTCAGCCCCAGCATTTT.

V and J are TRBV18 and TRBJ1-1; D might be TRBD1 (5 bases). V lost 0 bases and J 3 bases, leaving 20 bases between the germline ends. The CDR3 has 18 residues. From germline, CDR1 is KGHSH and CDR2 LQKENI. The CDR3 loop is CASSPPGLGRIGDTEAFF. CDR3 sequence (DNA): TGTGCCAGCTCACCACCGGGGTTAGGGCGGATAGGGGACACTGAAGCTTTCTTT.

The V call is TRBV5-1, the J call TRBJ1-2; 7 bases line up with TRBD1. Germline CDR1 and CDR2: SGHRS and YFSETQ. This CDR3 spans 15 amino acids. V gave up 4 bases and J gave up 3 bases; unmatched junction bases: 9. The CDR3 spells CASSNGVDRYYGYTF. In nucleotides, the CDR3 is TGCGCCAGCAGCAATGGGGTGGACAGGTACTATGGCTACACCTTC.